This entry lists 27 T cell receptor beta chains sequenced from one sample in a study of beta chain features in type 1 diabetes. All of the isolated RNA was reverse transcribed, so expressed TCRB transcripts were sequenced. Data came from immunoSEQ multiplex PCR; TCRdb stores just in-frame clones and leaves some out. This sample has 970,000 or so clones, with 17% found just once. Input material: naive CD4+ T cells from blood. These receptors originate from a woman between 18 and 29 years old in good health.

The chain recombines TRBV7-9 with TRBJ2-2; possibly TRBD2 for D (5 bases). CDR1 and CDR2 from the germline V gene are SEHNR and FQNEAQ (reference sequence). Between the trimmed V and J ends, which lost 2 bases and 8 bases, there was a span of 12 bases. This CDR3 is 14 amino acids long. The CDR3 bases are TGTGCCAGCAGCTTATTCACGGGATTGGGGGAGCTGTTTTTT. Translation: CASSLFTGLGELFF.

This sequence joins TRBV6-4 and TRBJ2-1, with D perhaps matching TRBD2 (6 bases). CDR3 length equals 15 residues. From germline, CDR1 is MRHNA and CDR2 SNTAGT. Trimming left V 3 bases short and J 4 bases short, with 13 bases between. The CDR3 sequence: CASSELAASYNEQFF. As DNA, the CDR3 is TGTGCCAGCAGTGAATTAGCGGCCTCGTACAATGAGCAGTTCTTC.

This clone has just a few counts. The rearrangement links TRBV29-1 to TRBJ2-7, with 9 bases lining up with TRBD2. The CDR3 has 13 residues. J gave up 3 bases and V 6 bases, and 6 bases lay outside the gene matches. Per germline, CDR1 SQVTM and CDR2 ANQGSEA. The CDR3 sequence: CSVGFSGSYEQYF. CDR3 nucleotide sequence: TGCAGCGTCGGGTTTAGCGGGAGCTACGAGCAGTACTTC.

The chain links TRBV11-3 to TRBJ2-1, with D perhaps matching TRBD2 (5 bases). The CDR3 extends over 13 amino acids. The V and J ends lost 3 bases and 6 bases respectively, with 9 bases between them. CDR1 is SGHNT, CDR2 YENEEA, per germline. CDR3: CASSLTRANEQFF. The CDR3 DNA reads TGTGCCAGCAGCTTGACGCGGGCCAATGAGCAGTTCTTC.

There are a few counts of this clone. The CDR3 region is CASSSYATNEKLFF. The CDR3 DNA reads as TGTGCCAGCAGCTCGTATGCAACTAATGAAAAACTGTTTTTT. V and J are TRBV7-2 and TRBJ1-4; the D is unclear. V was pared by 4 bases and J by 0 bases, with 6 bases between. This CDR3 comprises 14 residues. CDR1 is SGHTA, CDR2 FQGNSA, per germline.

This clone has just a few counts. CDR3 amino acids: CASSLLRQPSYNEQFF. The CDR3 bases are TGTGCCAGCAGTCTCCTCAGACAGCCCTCCTACAATGAGCAGTTCTTC. V usage is TRBV6-6 and J usage is TRBJ2-1, with D possibly matching TRBD1 (5 bases). With 5 bases removed from V and 0 bases from J, the gap between germline ends came to 14 bases. The CDR3 has 16 residues. CDR1 is MNHNY and CDR2 is SVGAGI in the germline V gene (reference sequence).

The gene calls are TRBV15 and TRBJ2-1; D may be TRBD1 or TRBD2 (6 bases each). Germline V gene data show CDR1 as LNHNV and CDR2 as YYDKDF (reference sequence). The CDR3 length is 15 residues. Trimming cost V 6 bases and J 9 bases, with 21 bases left between them. The CDR3 is CATRGGSQGIGEQFF. The DNA of the CDR3 is TGTGCCACCAGGGGGGGCAGCCAGGGGATAGGTGAGCAGTTCTTC. Using reference TRBV15 and TRBJ2-1 for the parts outside the CDR3, the full variable domain is DAMVIQNPRYQVTQFGKPVTLSCSQTLNHNVMYWYQQKSSQAPKLLFHYYDKDFNNEADTPDNFQSRRPNTSFCFLDIRSPGLGDTAMYLCATRGGSQGIGEQFFGPGTRLTVL.

The chain uses TRBV4-1 and TRBJ1-4, with D perhaps matching TRBD1 (6 bases). The CDR3 is 15 residues long. Looked up from germline, CDR1 is MGHRA and CDR2 is YSYEKL. Between the trimmed V and J ends, which lost 3 bases and 0 bases, there was a span of 8 bases. In DNA form, the CDR3 reads TGCGCCAGCAGCCACGGGACACCAACTAATGAAAAACTGTTTTTT. This sequence encodes CASSHGTPTNEKLFF.

The chain uses TRBV4-1 and TRBJ2-1; 9 bases align to TRBD1. This CDR3 is 18 amino acids long. Trimming took 3 bases from V and 8 from J; bases not matched to a gene: 17. CDR1 is MGHRA and CDR2 is YSYEKL in the germline V gene. The chain's CDR3 is CASSQTNRGRLHSDEQFF. CDR3 coding DNA: TGCGCCAGCAGCCAGACCAACAGGGGGCGATTACACAGCGATGAGCAGTTCTTC.

This clone has only a few counts. J is TRBJ2-7 and V is TRBV9, with TRBD2 as a possible D gene (6 bases). V gave up 3 bases and J gave up 6 bases, with 13 bases separating them. Germline values: CDR1 SGDLS, CDR2 YYNGEE. This CDR3 region has 13 residues. The CDR3 DNA sequence: TGTGCCAGCAGCGCCGGGTCGGGACTCGAGCAGTACTTC. Translating it yields CASSAGSGLEQYF. The full variable domain, its missing parts supplied by reference TRBV9 and TRBJ2-7, is DSGVTQTPKHLITATGQRVTLRCSPRSGDLSVYWYQQSLDQGLQFLIQYYNGEERAKGNILERFSAQQFPDLHSELNLSSLELGDSALYFCASSAGSGLEQYFGPGTRLTVT.

The chain recombines TRBV2 with TRBJ1-5, with D possibly TRBD1 on 5 matching bases. CDR3 length: 13 amino acids. Germline V gene sequence: CDR1 SNHLY, CDR2 FYNNEI. V was trimmed by 4 bases and J by 5 bases, leaving 9 bases between them. The CDR3 sequence: CASSAARDQPQHF. DNA of the CDR3: TGTGCCAGCAGTGCTGCCAGGGATCAGCCCCAGCATTTT. Using reference TRBV2 and TRBJ1-5 for the parts outside the CDR3, the full variable domain is EPEVTQTPSHQVTQMGQEVILRCVPISNHLYFYWYRQILGQKVEFLVSFYNNEISEKSEIFDDQFSVERPDGSNFTLKIRSTKLEDSAMYFCASSAARDQPQHFGDGTRLSIL.

There are a few counts of this clone. The chain recombines TRBV7-3 with TRBJ2-4; D is unresolved. In germline, CDR1 is SGHTA, CDR2 FQGTGA. V lost 1 base, J lost 16 bases, and 14 bases lay in between. The CDR3 contains 12 residues. The chain's CDR3 is CASSLRDKWRYF. Written as DNA, the CDR3 is TGTGCCAGCAGCTTAAGGGATAAATGGCGTTACTTC.

This clone was found once. The chain has TRBV28 and TRBJ2-7, with TRBD2 identical over 8 bases. Per the germline V gene, CDR1 is MDHEN and CDR2 is SYDVKM. With 5 bases clipped from V and 4 bases from J, the junction kept 4 bases outside the gene matches. The CDR3 is 13 amino acids. As DNA, the CDR3 is TGTGCCAGCAGTATGACTAGCGCGTACGAGCAGTACTTC. It codes for CASSMTSAYEQYF.

This clone was found a few times. CDR3 sequence: CASSEMVASETQYF. CDR3 coding DNA: TGTGCCAGCAGTGAAATGGTCGCGTCGGAGACCCAGTACTTC. This sequence joins TRBV25-1 and TRBJ2-5; unclear D gene. CDR3 length equals 14 residues. The V gene lost 2 bases and the J gene lost 5 bases, with 12 bases spanning the gap. CDR1 is MGHDK and CDR2 is SYGVNS in the germline V gene. The full variable domain, completed using reference TRBV25-1 and TRBJ2-5, is EADIYQTPRYLVIGTGKKITLECSQTMGHDKMYWYQQDPGMELHLIHYSYGVNSTEKGDLSSESTVSRIRTEHFPLTLESARPSHTSQYLCASSEMVASETQYFGPGTRLLVL.

This clone turned up a few times. The chain couples TRBV28 to TRBJ2-7; 8 bases line up with TRBD2. There are 13 residues in the CDR3. The trim removed 10 bases at V and 2 bases at J, leaving 7 bases unmatched. The V gene's germline CDR1 is MDHEN and CDR2 SYDVKM. The CDR3 DNA follows: TGTGCCACCCGGGGGGGAGGACCCTACGAGCAGTACTTC. Translation gives CATRGGGPYEQYF.

A few counts support this clone. The chain links TRBV29-1 to TRBJ1-1, with no clear D. The germline V gene encodes CDR1 SQVTM and CDR2 ANQGSEA. The CDR3 sequence is 17 residues long. V lost 0 bases and J 1 base, leaving 18 bases between the germline ends. DNA for the CDR3: TGCAGCGTTGAAGATTCGGAATCAGGAGCCCCGAACACTGAAGCTTTCTTT. This translates into CSVEDSESGAPNTEAFF. The whole variable domain, remainder taken from reference TRBV29-1 and TRBJ1-1, is SAVISQKPSRDICQRGTSLTIQCQVDSQVTMMFWYRQQPGQSLTLIATANQGSEATYESGFVIDKFPISRPNLTFSTLTVSNMSPEDSSIYLCSVEDSESGAPNTEAFFGQGTRLTVV.

This clone was detected a few times. V and J are TRBV7-2 and TRBJ1-5; TRBD1 aligns across 7 bases. V was pared by 5 bases and J by 6 bases, with 4 bases of the junction left unmatched. Germline CDR1 SGHTA, CDR2 FQGNSA. The CDR3 length is 13 residues. The DNA of the CDR3 is TGTGCCAGCAGCAACAGGGGTTCTCAGCCCCAGCATTTT. Protein: CASSNRGSQPQHF.

This clone was picked up one time. The chain combines TRBV6-5 with TRBJ2-2, with TRBD2 matching over 7 bases. The CDR3 runs 15 residues. V was clipped by 5 bases and J by 0 bases; unmatched bases: 3. Per the germline V gene, CDR1 is MNHEY and CDR2 is SVGAGI. CDR3 in amino acids: CASSKLAPNTGELFF. Here the CDR3 DNA reads TGTGCCAGCAGTAAACTAGCGCCGAACACCGGGGAGCTGTTTTTT.

The J gene is TRBJ2-7, the V gene TRBV4-1; the match to TRBD1 covers 7 bases. V lost 1 base and J lost 0; bases outside the gene matches: 3. Germline CDR1 is MGHRA and CDR2 is YSYEKL. This CDR3 comprises 15 residues. The CDR3 loop reads CASSQGWDSSYEQYF. CDR3 bases: TGCGCCAGCAGCCAAGGCTGGGACAGCTCCTACGAGCAGTACTTC.

The rearrangement links TRBV2 to TRBJ2-5; the D gene could be TRBD1 or TRBD2 (6 bases each). Trimming shortened V by 6 bases and J by 2 bases, and 19 bases separated the two germline ends. The CDR3 spans 16 residues. Germline values: CDR1 SNHLY, CDR2 FYNNEI. The CDR3 region is CASRSRSGGGQETQYF. Here the CDR3 DNA reads TGTGCCAGCAGATCCCGTAGCGGAGGGGGACAAGAGACCCAGTACTTC. Looking up the rest from reference TRBV2 and TRBJ2-5 gives the full variable domain: EPEVTQTPSHQVTQMGQEVILRCVPISNHLYFYWYRQILGQKVEFLVSFYNNEISEKSEIFDDQFSVERPDGSNFTLKIRSTKLEDSAMYFCASRSRSGGGQETQYFGPGTRLLVL.

This clone showed up just a few times. This chain uses TRBV9 with TRBJ2-1; 9 positions match TRBD1. The V and J ends lost 6 bases and 7 bases, in that order; junction bases with no gene match: 8. Germline V CDR1 and CDR2: SGDLS, YYNGEE. The CDR3 loop spans 14 amino acids. CDR3 protein: CASNQGQGENEQFF. DNA for the CDR3: TGTGCCAGCAACCAGGGACAGGGAGAGAATGAGCAGTTCTTC.

The chain joins TRBV27 to TRBJ1-2; no clear D gene. V lost 5 bases and J 8 bases, leaving 21 bases between the germline ends. Germline loops: CDR1 MNHEY, CDR2 SMNVEV (reference sequence). The length of the CDR3 is 15 residues. The CDR3 DNA reads as TGTGCCAGCAGTCCCACCCCGGACGGAGCTCGCGGCTACACCTTC. This translates into CASSPTPDGARGYTF.

This clone was seen a few times. The chain couples TRBV19 to TRBJ1-5; the D is unclear. The V and J ends lost 3 bases and 3 bases respectively, with 6 bases between them. Germline lookup yields CDR1 LNHDA and CDR2 SQIVND (reference sequence). This CDR3 region has 13 residues. The CDR3 spells CASSIWDNQPQHF. DNA for the CDR3: TGTGCCAGTAGTATCTGGGACAATCAGCCCCAGCATTTT.

The V gene is TRBV25-1, the J gene TRBJ2-3, with 7 bases fitting TRBD2. Looked up from germline, CDR1 is MGHDK and CDR2 is SYGVNS. With 1 base clipped from V and 3 bases from J, the junction kept 4 bases outside the gene matches. This CDR3 has 15 amino acids. CDR3 nucleotides: TGTGCCAGCAGTGAATTTGGGGAGGGGACAGATACGCAGTATTTT. Protein sequence: CASSEFGEGTDTQYF. The whole variable domain, remainder taken from reference TRBV25-1 and TRBJ2-3, is EADIYQTPRYLVIGTGKKITLECSQTMGHDKMYWYQQDPGMELHLIHYSYGVNSTEKGDLSSESTVSRIRTEHFPLTLESARPSHTSQYLCASSEFGEGTDTQYFGPGTRLTVL.

The V gene is TRBV11-2, the J gene TRBJ2-4, with D possibly being TRBD1 or TRBD2 (6 bases each). The germline V gene encodes CDR1 SGHAT and CDR2 FQNNGV. V was shortened by 8 bases and J by 2 bases, with 16 bases between the two germline ends. This CDR3 has 15 amino acids. CDR3 nucleotides: TGTGCCAGCGGCATCTGGGGGGCACCCAAAAACATTCAGTACTTC. This translates into CASGIWGAPKNIQYF.

The chain has TRBV7-6 and TRBJ2-1; D remains ambiguous. The CDR3 covers 15 residues. CDR1 is SGHVS and CDR2 is FNYEAQ in the germline V gene. V was clipped by 1 base and J by 4 bases, with 11 bases between them. The CDR3 DNA reads TGTGCCAGCAGCTTAGACGGTAGAAGATACAATGAGCAGTTCTTC. Protein: CASSLDGRRYNEQFF.

There are a few counts of this clone. The CDR3 region is CASSFREVWFF. As DNA, the CDR3 is TGTGCCAGCAGTTTCAGGGAGGTTTGGTTCTTC. The chain combines TRBV28 with TRBJ2-1; TRBD2 is a possible D gene (6 bases). The CDR3 consists of 11 residues. V was pared by 3 bases and J by 15 bases, with 12 bases between. Germline CDR1 MDHEN, CDR2 SYDVKM.